A selection of T cell receptor beta chains follows, all from one sample in a study of cytomegalovirus exposure and HLA in healthy donors. TCRdb's table, derived via immunoSEQ multiplex PCR, lists solely in-frame clones and lacks some. The sample includes about 170,000 clones, roughly 81% seen only once; the top ten take around 4.7%. Sequenced input: PBMCs. The receptors shown here come from a woman in her late teens or twenties in good health and CMV-seropositive. Each CDR3 is given with its conserved first and last residue. The order of the fields is V gene, D gene, J gene, clone size, CDR3 DNA, CDR3 protein. The D gene is left open where the match is weak. Clone size appears in some rows only: once, few, many, or a class for an expanded clone.

v_gene: TRBV18; d_gene: NA; j_gene: TRBJ2-7; abundance: NA; CDR3nt: TGTGCCAGCTCACCCGCAGACAACTCCTACGAGCAGTACTTC; CDR3aa: CASSPADNSYEQYF
v_gene: TRBV5-5; d_gene: NA; j_gene: TRBJ2-7; abundance: NA; CDR3nt: TGTGCCAGCAGCCGTGGGAACCGAGGGAGTTTCTACGAGCAGTACTTC; CDR3aa: CASSRGNRGSFYEQYF
v_gene: TRBV5-6; d_gene: NA; j_gene: TRBJ2-1; abundance: NA; CDR3nt: TGTGCCAGCAGCTTGGGAGACAATGAGCAGTTCTTC; CDR3aa: CASSLGDNEQFF
v_gene: TRBV7-8; d_gene: NA; j_gene: TRBJ2-7; abundance: NA; CDR3nt: TGTGCCAGCAGCCCAATGGAGTACGAGCAGTACTTC; CDR3aa: CASSPMEYEQYF
v_gene: TRBV6-5; d_gene: NA; j_gene: TRBJ1-5; abundance: NA; CDR3nt: TGTGCCAGCAGTTCCAGGGATAGCAATCAGCCCCAGCATTTT; CDR3aa: CASSSRDSNQPQHF
v_gene: TRBV15; d_gene: NA; j_gene: TRBJ1-3; abundance: NA; CDR3nt: TGTGCCACCAGCAGAGATGGGCCCTCTGGAAACACCATATATTTT; CDR3aa: CATSRDGPSGNTIYF
v_gene: TRBV6-1; d_gene: TRBD1; j_gene: TRBJ1-1; abundance: few; CDR3nt: TGTGCCAGCAGTGAAGCCGAGACAGGGGGCACTGAAGCTTTCTTT; CDR3aa: CASSEAETGGTEAFF
v_gene: TRBV9; d_gene: NA; j_gene: TRBJ1-3; abundance: NA; CDR3nt: TGTGCCAGCAGCGTAGGAGGGGGGGACACCATATATTTT; CDR3aa: CASSVGGGDTIYF
v_gene: TRBV4-2; d_gene: TRBD1; j_gene: TRBJ2-1; abundance: NA; CDR3nt: TGTGCCAGCACCTTATCACAGGGGGGAAATGAGCAGTTCTTC; CDR3aa: CASTLSQGGNEQFF
v_gene: TRBV19; d_gene: NA; j_gene: TRBJ2-5; abundance: NA; CDR3nt: TGTGCCAGTACCTCCCAGGGGGAGACCCAGTACTTC; CDR3aa: CASTSQGETQYF
v_gene: TRBV5-1; d_gene: NA; j_gene: TRBJ1-4; abundance: NA; CDR3nt: TGCGCCAGCAGCGGTGGGACTTTCTGGGAAAAACTGTTTTTT; CDR3aa: CASSGGTFWEKLFF
v_gene: TRBV15; d_gene: TRBD2; j_gene: TRBJ2-7; abundance: NA; CDR3nt: TGTGCCACCAGCAGCTTGACTAGCGGACACTACGAGCAGTACTTC; CDR3aa: CATSSLTSGHYEQYF
v_gene: TRBV27; d_gene: NA; j_gene: TRBJ1-2; abundance: NA; CDR3nt: TGTGCCAGCAGTCCCCTCGGGACTGCCTATGGCTACACCTTC; CDR3aa: CASSPLGTAYGYTF
v_gene: TRBV6-1; d_gene: NA; j_gene: TRBJ1-2; abundance: NA; CDR3nt: TGTGCCAGCAGTGAAGCGAAGGACAGAGGAGGTGGCTACACCTTC; CDR3aa: CASSEAKDRGGGYTF
v_gene: TRBV5-6; d_gene: NA; j_gene: TRBJ1-2; abundance: NA; CDR3nt: TGTGCCAGCAGCTTGGGTGTCAGGGGTTATGGCTACACCTTC; CDR3aa: CASSLGVRGYGYTF
v_gene: TRBV19; d_gene: NA; j_gene: TRBJ1-2; abundance: few; CDR3nt: TGTGCCAGTAGTATAGATTTCCGGGACACCTACTATGGCTACACCTTC; CDR3aa: CASSIDFRDTYYGYTF
v_gene: TRBV10-3; d_gene: NA; j_gene: TRBJ2-1; abundance: NA; CDR3nt: TGTGCCATCAGTGAACCCCTGACAAATGAGCAGTTCTTC; CDR3aa: CAISEPLTNEQFF
v_gene: TRBV12-5; d_gene: NA; j_gene: TRBJ2-3; abundance: once; CDR3nt: TGTGCTAGTGGTCCGCCGGAAGGGGTGCAGTATTTT; CDR3aa: CASGPPEGVQYF
v_gene: TRBV11-3; d_gene: TRBD2; j_gene: TRBJ2-1; abundance: NA; CDR3nt: TGTGCCAGCAGCAAAGGACTAGCGGGGTGGTTGCCAAATGAGCAGTTCTTC; CDR3aa: CASSKGLAGWLPNEQFF
v_gene: TRBV10-2; d_gene: NA; j_gene: TRBJ2-5; abundance: NA; CDR3nt: TGCGCCAGCAGTTTGTGGGGCGAAGAGACCCAGTACTTC; CDR3aa: CASSLWGEETQYF
v_gene: TRBV29-1; d_gene: NA; j_gene: TRBJ1-1; abundance: NA; CDR3nt: TGCAGCGTGCCAAGGGGGGGTGAAGCTTTCTTT; CDR3aa: CSVPRGGEAFF
v_gene: TRBV19; d_gene: TRBD1; j_gene: TRBJ1-1; abundance: NA; CDR3nt: TGTGCCAGTAGTATGAGGGACAGATTTGCGGCCACTGAAGCTTTCTTT; CDR3aa: CASSMRDRFAATEAFF
v_gene: TRBV11-2; d_gene: NA; j_gene: TRBJ1-4; abundance: once; CDR3nt: TGTGCCAGCAGCCTCAGAGGGTTTAGTGAAAAACTGTTTTTT; CDR3aa: CASSLRGFSEKLFF
v_gene: TRBV7-3; d_gene: TRBD1; j_gene: TRBJ1-4; abundance: NA; CDR3nt: TGTGCCAGCAGCCCAACAGGGGGCGGTGAAAAACTGTTTTTT; CDR3aa: CASSPTGGGEKLFF
v_gene: TRBV7-6; d_gene: NA; j_gene: TRBJ2-2; abundance: NA; CDR3nt: TGTGCCAGCAGGTTGGCACTTGACAGGCCTGACACCGGGGAGCTGTTTTTT; CDR3aa: CASRLALDRPDTGELFF
v_gene: TRBV5-1; d_gene: TRBD1; j_gene: TRBJ1-1; abundance: NA; CDR3nt: TGCGCCAGCAGCTTGGGCCCCCGGACAGGGGACACTGAAGCTTTCTTT; CDR3aa: CASSLGPRTGDTEAFF
v_gene: TRBV15; d_gene: NA; j_gene: TRBJ1-1; abundance: NA; CDR3nt: TGTGCCACCAGCAGAGATGACGGCAGGGTGTACACTGAAGCTTTCTTT; CDR3aa: CATSRDDGRVYTEAFF
v_gene: TRBV5-4; d_gene: NA; j_gene: TRBJ2-5; abundance: NA; CDR3nt: TGTGCCAGCAGCTTGGTTCGGGGGACCCAGTACTTC; CDR3aa: CASSLVRGTQYF
v_gene: TRBV7-6; d_gene: NA; j_gene: TRBJ2-5; abundance: NA; CDR3nt: TGTGCCAGCAGCTCCCCGGGACTTGAAGAGACCCAGTACTTC; CDR3aa: CASSSPGLEETQYF
v_gene: TRBV5-1; d_gene: NA; j_gene: TRBJ1-1; abundance: NA; CDR3nt: TGCGCCAGCAGCTTGGCCAGCGTTACTGAAGCTTTCTTT; CDR3aa: CASSLASVTEAFF
v_gene: TRBV5-8; d_gene: TRBD1; j_gene: TRBJ2-1; abundance: NA; CDR3nt: TGTGCCAGCAGCTTGTTACCCCCGGGACAGGGGTACAATGAGCAGTTCTTC; CDR3aa: CASSLLPPGQGYNEQFF
v_gene: TRBV30; d_gene: TRBD1; j_gene: TRBJ2-2; abundance: NA; CDR3nt: TGTGCCTGGTCAGGGACAGACACCGGGAAGCTGTTTTTT; CDR3aa: CAWSGTDTGKLFF
v_gene: TRBV28; d_gene: TRBD1; j_gene: TRBJ2-1; abundance: NA; CDR3nt: TGTGCCAGCAGTTTATGGGACAGGCGATACAATGAGCAGTTCTTC; CDR3aa: CASSLWDRRYNEQFF
v_gene: TRBV12-5; d_gene: NA; j_gene: TRBJ1-1; abundance: NA; CDR3nt: TGTGCTAGTGGTCCGGGCGGGTTGACTGAAGCTTTCTTT; CDR3aa: CASGPGGLTEAFF
v_gene: TRBV19; d_gene: TRBD2; j_gene: TRBJ2-1; abundance: NA; CDR3nt: TGTGCCAGTAGACTTGCCCCTAGCGGGGGGTTTGTTGAGCAGTTCTTC; CDR3aa: CASRLAPSGGFVEQFF
v_gene: TRBV12-5; d_gene: NA; j_gene: TRBJ2-2; abundance: NA; CDR3nt: TGTGCTAGTGGTCTCCGGACAGCCCCGAACACCGGGGAGCTGTTTTTT; CDR3aa: CASGLRTAPNTGELFF
v_gene: TRBV7-6; d_gene: TRBD1; j_gene: TRBJ2-7; abundance: NA; CDR3nt: TGTGCCAGCAGCCCTTGGACAGGGAGCTCCTACGAGCAGTACTTC; CDR3aa: CASSPWTGSSYEQYF
v_gene: TRBV27; d_gene: NA; j_gene: TRBJ1-4; abundance: NA; CDR3nt: TGTGCCAGCTCTACAGGGCTATTTAATGAAAAACTGTTTTTT; CDR3aa: CASSTGLFNEKLFF
v_gene: TRBV2; d_gene: TRBD1; j_gene: TRBJ2-5; abundance: NA; CDR3nt: TGTGCCAGCAGCTCAAACAGGGGATCGGAGACCCAGTACTTC; CDR3aa: CASSSNRGSETQYF
v_gene: TRBV2; d_gene: TRBD2; j_gene: TRBJ2-7; abundance: NA; CDR3nt: TGTGCCAGCATAGCGGGGGGGGCCTACGAGCAGTACTTC; CDR3aa: CASIAGGAYEQYF
v_gene: TRBV11-2; d_gene: NA; j_gene: TRBJ2-1; abundance: once; CDR3nt: TGTGCCAGCAGCTTCGGTCAAAACAGGGTCAATGAGCAGTTCTTC; CDR3aa: CASSFGQNRVNEQFF
v_gene: TRBV5-1; d_gene: TRBD1; j_gene: TRBJ1-4; abundance: few; CDR3nt: TGCGCCAGCAGCGGGGAGACAGGGGTGGCTAATGAAAAACTGTTTTTT; CDR3aa: CASSGETGVANEKLFF
v_gene: TRBV18; d_gene: TRBD1; j_gene: TRBJ1-1; abundance: few; CDR3nt: TGTGCCAGCTCAAAGGACAGGGGAATGAACACTGAAGCTTTCTTT; CDR3aa: CASSKDRGMNTEAFF